The 27 T cell receptor beta chains in this list originate from one sample, sequenced in a study of memory CD4+ T cells and cytomegalovirus serostatus. The sort gate was single viable CD3+CD4+CD8-CD45RO+ cells for memory CD4+ T cells. Generated by immunoSEQ multiplex PCR, the TCRdb table keeps only in-frame clones and is missing some. The data show 80,000 or so clones, roughly 78% seen once. The sample taken for sequencing was memory CD4+ T cells from blood. These receptors were taken from an adult in good health and CMV-seropositive.

This chain uses TRBV7-9 with TRBJ1-3, with D possibly being TRBD1 (5 bases). This CDR3 region has 17 residues. Germline V lookup: CDR1 SEHNR, CDR2 FQNEAQ (reference sequence). V was pared by 5 bases and J by 0 bases, with 17 bases between. The CDR3, as DNA: TGTGCCAGCAGCAAAAGGACAAGGGAAGCCTCTGGAAACACCATATATTTT. This codes for CASSKRTREASGNTIYF.

The rearrangement uses TRBV9 and TRBJ2-5; 12 bases fit TRBD2. The CDR3 consists of 14 residues. CDR1 and CDR2 (germline): SGDLS, YYNGEE. J was trimmed by 6 bases and V by 3 bases; bases with no gene match: 3. The CDR3: CASSGTSGTKTQYF. The CDR3 DNA follows: TGTGCCAGCAGCGGGACTAGCGGGACAAAGACCCAGTACTTC.

This clone was seen more than once but under ten times. The chain carries TRBV25-1 and TRBJ1-4, with D possibly TRBD1 on 6 matching bases. V lost 5 bases and J 8 bases, leaving 15 bases between the germline ends. In germline, CDR1 is MGHDK, CDR2 SYGVNS. The CDR3 is made up of 14 amino acids. CDR3 sequence (DNA): TGTGCCAGCAGTCCCCTGGGGGGCGCGGAAAAACTGTTTTTT. The encoded protein is CASSPLGGAEKLFF.

The V call is TRBV11-2, the J call TRBJ2-7, with D perhaps TRBD2 (6 bases). The CDR3 length is 15 residues. V lost 2 bases, J lost 2 bases, and 13 bases lay in between. CDR1 is SGHAT, CDR2 FQNNGV, per germline. DNA of the CDR3: TGTGCCAGCAGCTTAAGTCTACGGGAGCCCTACGAGCAGTACGTC. Protein product: CASSLSLREPYEQYV.

V usage is TRBV11-3 and J usage is TRBJ2-2, with a weak D call TRBD1 (6 bases). Per germline, CDR1 SGHNT and CDR2 YENEEA. The CDR3 runs 15 residues. Trimming cost V 3 bases and J 5 bases, with 13 bases left between them. The CDR3 nucleotides read TGTGCCAGCAGCTTCAGGACAGTAGGAACCGGGGAGCTGTTTTTT. Translating gives CASSFRTVGTGELFF.

The chain is built from TRBV7-2 and TRBJ2-3; 10 bases line up with TRBD2. V gave up 1 base and J gave up 3 bases; unmatched junction bases: 4. The length of the CDR3 is 16 residues. Germline assignment: CDR1 SGHTA and CDR2 FQGNSA. DNA of the CDR3: TGTGCCAGCAGCTTAGGTTTACTAGCGGGGACAGATACGCAGTATTTT. Translating it yields CASSLGLLAGTDTQYF.

The chain is built from TRBV20-1 and TRBJ2-3, with D tentatively TRBD1 (5 bases). Trimming shortened V by 6 bases and J by 4 bases, and 8 bases separated the two germline ends. In germline, CDR1 is DFQATT, CDR2 SNEGSKA (reference sequence). The CDR3 totals 11 residues. CDR3 DNA: TGCAGTGCCCTGACAGCAGATACGCAGTATTTT. It encodes CSALTADTQYF.

In the case of this clone: Other nucleotide sequences in the sample specify the same CDR3. This chain connects TRBV7-2 to TRBJ2-3; possible D gene TRBD1, 5 bases. The V gene lost 1 base and the J gene lost 0 bases, with 11 bases spanning the gap. Germline CDR1 SGHTA, CDR2 FQGNSA. The CDR3 is 16 amino acids. CDR3 bases: TGTGCCAGCAGCTTAGGGTTACAGGCTAGCACAGATACGCAGTATTTT. Amino acids: CASSLGLQASTDTQYF.

This chain links TRBV2 with TRBJ2-7; tentatively, D is TRBD2 (5 bases). V lost 4 bases to trimming and J lost 12 bases, with 22 bases between them. Per the germline V gene, CDR1 is SNHLY and CDR2 is FYNNEI. The CDR3 length is 14 residues. The CDR3 loop is CASSVIVGNSRGYF. In DNA, the CDR3 is TGTGCCAGCAGTGTAATCGTAGGGAACTCCCGGGGGTACTTC.

The rearrangement links TRBV9 to TRBJ2-1, with TRBD2 matching over 8 bases. The CDR3 spans 14 residues. With 3 bases clipped from V and 4 bases from J, the junction kept 3 bases outside the gene matches. Germline CDR1 and CDR2: SGDLS and YYNGEE. The CDR3 sequence: CASSAASGYNEQFF. The CDR3 region has the DNA TGTGCCAGCAGCGCGGCTAGCGGGTACAATGAGCAGTTCTTC.

The chain combines TRBV18 with TRBJ2-5, with D possibly being TRBD2 (5 bases). This CDR3 has 16 residues. Germline assignment: CDR1 KGHSH and CDR2 LQKENI. Trimming cost V 2 bases and J 2 bases, with 15 bases left between them. CDR3 in amino acids: CASSPETNPQQETQYF. The CDR3 DNA reads TGTGCCAGCTCACCAGAGACTAACCCACAACAAGAGACCCAGTACTTC.

The gene calls are TRBV18 and TRBJ2-1, with D tentatively TRBD1 (6 bases). The CDR3 is 14 residues long. Deletions cut 1 base from V and 4 bases from J, with 8 bases between. CDR1 and CDR2 (germline): KGHSH, LQKENI. CDR3 coding DNA: TGTGCCAGCTCACCACAGGGGGATTACAATGAGCAGTTCTTC. Translating gives CASSPQGDYNEQFF.

The chain couples TRBV6-5 to TRBJ1-2, with TRBD1 as a possible D gene (5 bases). Germline V gene sequence: CDR1 MNHEY, CDR2 SVGAGI. Trimming stripped 4 bases from V and 4 bases from J, with 16 bases between. This CDR3 spans 15 amino acids. CDR3 sequence: CASSSRRPGTYGYTF. The CDR3 DNA follows: TGTGCCAGCAGTTCGCGACGTCCCGGGACCTATGGCTACACCTTC.

The gene calls are TRBV27 and TRBJ1-1; the match to TRBD1 covers 12 bases. CDR3 size: 13 residues. With V trimmed by 6 bases and J by 11 bases, 7 bases remained unmatched. Germline CDR1 reads MNHEY; CDR2 reads SMNVEV (reference sequence). In nucleotides, the CDR3 is TGTGCCAGCAGCCCGGGACAGGGGGCCGGGGCTTTCTTT. It is translated as CASSPGQGAGAFF.

This sequence joins TRBV18 and TRBJ2-2, with 7 bases that match TRBD1. In germline, CDR1 is KGHSH, CDR2 LQKENI. There are 15 residues in the CDR3. J lost 2 bases, V lost 6 bases, and 6 bases had no gene match. The CDR3 DNA is TGTGCCAGCTCTTTTGGACAGGCTAACACCGGGGAGCTGTTTTTT. Translating gives CASSFGQANTGELFF.

This chain joins TRBV5-1 and TRBJ1-1; D remains ambiguous. The CDR3 loop spans 14 amino acids. Trimming removed 1 base from V and 1 base from J, with 8 bases in between. Germline V CDR1 and CDR2: SGHRS, YFSETQ. CDR3 DNA: TGCGCCAGCAGCTTGTTAGGAGGGAACACTGAAGCTTTCTTT. Encoded protein: CASSLLGGNTEAFF.

This chain uses TRBV6-4 with TRBJ2-2; 10 positions agree with TRBD2. The ends lost 6 bases at V and 1 base at J; junction bases unmatched: 5. The V gene's germline CDR1 is MRHNA and CDR2 SNTAGT. This CDR3 contains 16 residues. In DNA form, the CDR3 reads TGTGCCAGCAGCCCAGCGGGGGGGCGGAACACCGGGGAGCTGTTTTTT. It is translated as CASSPAGGRNTGELFF.

The V call is TRBV25-1, the J call TRBJ2-1; maybe TRBD2 (5 bases). Per germline, CDR1 MGHDK and CDR2 SYGVNS. V dropped 6 bases and J dropped 2 bases, with 14 bases sitting between them. There are 15 residues in the CDR3. In nucleotides, the CDR3 is TGTGCCAGCAGGCAGACGGGATCGGCCTACAATGAGCAGTTCTTC. The encoded protein is CASRQTGSAYNEQFF.

In its sample, this clone was seen once. V gene TRBV10-3 combines with J gene TRBJ1-1, with TRBD1 matching over 7 bases. Germline V gene sequence: CDR1 ENHRY, CDR2 SYGVKD. After removal of 6 bases from V and 0 bases from J, the junction contained 4 bases not matched to a gene. This CDR3 contains 14 residues. CDR3 in DNA: TGTGCCATCAGCTTACAGGGGATGAACACTGAAGCTTTCTTT. Amino acids: CAISLQGMNTEAFF.

The genes are TRBV28 and TRBJ1-5; D is unclear. CDR3 length equals 15 residues. Trimming took off 6 bases at V and 0 bases at J, with 12 bases between the two ends. Germline loops: CDR1 MDHEN, CDR2 SYDVKM. In DNA, the CDR3 is TGTGCCAGCAGGGTTGGAGGGAATAGCAATCAGCCCCAGCATTTT. This gives the protein CASRVGGNSNQPQHF. Complete variable domain (other parts from reference TRBV28 and TRBJ1-5): DVKVTQSSRYLVKRTGEKVFLECVQDMDHENMFWYRQDPGLGLRLIYFSYDVKMKEKGDIPEGYSVSREKKERFSLILESASTNQTSMYLCASRVGGNSNQPQHFGDGTRLSIL.

This clone was seen a handful of times. The gene calls are TRBV30 and TRBJ1-1; 7 nucleotides align to TRBD1. V lost 3 bases and J lost 9; bases outside the gene matches: 4. Germline lookup yields CDR1 GTSNPN and CDR2 SVGIG (reference sequence). The length of the CDR3 is 11 residues. In DNA, the CDR3 is TGTGCCTGGAGAAGACAGGGACAAGCTTTCTTT. The encoded protein is CAWRRQGQAFF.

The V call is TRBV7-9, the J call TRBJ1-2; no clear D. The V gene lost 5 bases and the J gene lost 8 bases, with 15 bases spanning the gap. The length of the CDR3 is 13 residues. CDR1 SEHNR and CDR2 FQNEAQ come from the germline V gene (reference sequence). CDR3: CASSPLGVQGYTF. The CDR3 DNA reads as TGTGCCAGCAGCCCCCTCGGGGTACAGGGCTACACCTTC.

The chain combines TRBV6-1 with TRBJ2-7, with 7 bases matching TRBD1. CDR1 is MNHNS, CDR2 SASEGT, per germline. V shed 7 bases and J 2 bases; nucleotides not matched to a gene: 8. This CDR3 contains 14 residues. The CDR3: CASTSLQGTYEQYF. In DNA, the CDR3 is TGTGCCAGCACCTCATTACAGGGGACCTACGAGCAGTACTTC.

This clone showed up just once. The CDR3 spells CASSPTGKNTEAFF. CDR3 nucleotides: TGTGCCAGCAGTCCGACAGGGAAAAACACTGAAGCTTTCTTT. The rearrangement links TRBV27 to TRBJ1-1, with 7 bases that match TRBD1. The ends lost 5 bases at V and 2 bases at J; junction bases unmatched: 5. Germline V CDR1 and CDR2: MNHEY, SMNVEV (reference sequence). This CDR3 is built from 14 residues.

This chain uses TRBV6-1 with TRBJ1-1; no definite D call. The ends were cut back, 6 bases at V and 2 bases at J, with 7 bases in the middle. The CDR3 has 12 residues. Germline V gives CDR1 MNHNS, CDR2 SASEGT. The DNA of the CDR3 is TGTGCCAGCAGCTCGGATAACACTGAAGCTTTCTTT. Encoded protein: CASSSDNTEAFF.

The chain has TRBV5-1 and TRBJ2-1; D unclear. The CDR3 has 16 residues. CDR1 SGHRS and CDR2 YFSETQ come from the germline V gene. V dropped 0 bases and J dropped 1 base, with 11 bases sitting between them. The CDR3 reads CASSLGPILSYNEQFF. CDR3 sequence (DNA): TGCGCCAGCAGCTTGGGACCGATTCTTTCCTACAATGAGCAGTTCTTC.

The CDR3 is CASSQVQGHTEAFF. The CDR3 DNA is TGTGCCAGCAGCCAGGTACAGGGGCACACTGAAGCTTTCTTT. The rearrangement uses TRBV4-2 and TRBJ1-1, with 7 nucleotides matching TRBD1. Germline V gene sequence: CDR1 LGHNA, CDR2 YNFKEQ. V trimming: 3 bases; J trimming: 3 bases; junction bases outside the gene matches: 4. CDR3 length: 14 residues.